This T cell receptor beta chain stems from a study of post-analysis software for immune sequencing data. Overall study: The cohort encompassed relapsing-remitting, secondary progressive and progressive-relapsing multiple sclerosis disease courses.

This clonotype showed up many times. Its antigen is unknown. Included in the TCR beta cDNA libraries were unique molecular identifiers. Each CDR3 protein is one row after TCRdb ran MiXCR on the PCR reads. The profile shows about 180,000 distinct CDR3 sequences, about 30% of them singletons. Trimming pared 4 bases from V and 6 bases from J, leaving 12 bases between. CDR3 length equals 13 residues. Germline V gene sequence: CDR1 SGDLS, CDR2 YYNGEE. Study-level findings and limits: Roughly five TRBV segments appeared more often in patients than in controls, and TRBV5-6, TRBV5-1 and TRBV20-1 were among these. Significantly lower normalized Chao1 diversity was found in patients with multiple sclerosis relative to controls.

The source of this sequence is a girl aged 5 to 17 with multiple sclerosis. Sample: blood. The J gene is TRBJ2-3, the V gene TRBV9; tentative D call: TRBD2 (5 bases). CDR3 sequence (DNA): TGTGCCAGCAGCCTTTCCGGGGAGGATACGCAGTATTTT. Its protein is CASSLSGEDTQYF.